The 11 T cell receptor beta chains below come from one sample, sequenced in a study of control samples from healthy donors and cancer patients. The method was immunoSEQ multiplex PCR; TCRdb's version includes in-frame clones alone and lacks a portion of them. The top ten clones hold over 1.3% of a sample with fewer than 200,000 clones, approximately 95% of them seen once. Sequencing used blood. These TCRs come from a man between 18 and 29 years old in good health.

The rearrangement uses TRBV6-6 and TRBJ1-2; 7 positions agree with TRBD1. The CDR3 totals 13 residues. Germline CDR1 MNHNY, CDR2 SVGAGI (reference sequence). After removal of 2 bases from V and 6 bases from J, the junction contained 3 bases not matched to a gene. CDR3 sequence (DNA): TGTGCCAGCAGTTACCGACAGGGTGATGGCTACACCTTC. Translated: CASSYRQGDGYTF.

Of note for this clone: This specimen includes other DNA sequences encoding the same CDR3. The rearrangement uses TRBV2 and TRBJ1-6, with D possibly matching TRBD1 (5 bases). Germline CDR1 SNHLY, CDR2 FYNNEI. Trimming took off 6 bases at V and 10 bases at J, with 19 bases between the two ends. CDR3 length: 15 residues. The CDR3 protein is CASSEWDLRESPLHF. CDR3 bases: TGTGCCAGCAGCGAATGGGACTTGCGTGAGTCACCCCTCCACTTT.

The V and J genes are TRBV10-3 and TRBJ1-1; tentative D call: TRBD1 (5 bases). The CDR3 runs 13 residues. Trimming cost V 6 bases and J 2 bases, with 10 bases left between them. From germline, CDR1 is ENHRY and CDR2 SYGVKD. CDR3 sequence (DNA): TGTGCCATCAGCAGGGTAGGAAACACTGAAGCTTTCTTT. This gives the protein CAISRVGNTEAFF.

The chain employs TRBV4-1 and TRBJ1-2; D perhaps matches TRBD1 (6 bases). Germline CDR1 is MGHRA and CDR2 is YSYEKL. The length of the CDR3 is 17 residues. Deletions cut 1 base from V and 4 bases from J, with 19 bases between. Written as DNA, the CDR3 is TGCGCCAGCAGCCAAGTCCCCGGACAGTTCACTCTCTATGGCTACACCTTC. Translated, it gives CASSQVPGQFTLYGYTF.

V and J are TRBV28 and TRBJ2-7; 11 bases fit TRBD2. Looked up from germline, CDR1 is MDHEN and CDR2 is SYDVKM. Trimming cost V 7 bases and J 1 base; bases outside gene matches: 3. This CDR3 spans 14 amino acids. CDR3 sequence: CASIVAGGSYEQYF. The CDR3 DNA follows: TGTGCCAGCATCGTAGCGGGGGGGTCCTACGAGCAGTACTTC.

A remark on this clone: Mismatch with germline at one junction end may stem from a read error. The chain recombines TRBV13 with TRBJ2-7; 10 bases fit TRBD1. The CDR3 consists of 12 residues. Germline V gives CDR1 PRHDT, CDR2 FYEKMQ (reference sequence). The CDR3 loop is CASSSRQGARLF. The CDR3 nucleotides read TGTGCCAGCAGCTCCCGACAGGGGGCCCGCCTCTTC.

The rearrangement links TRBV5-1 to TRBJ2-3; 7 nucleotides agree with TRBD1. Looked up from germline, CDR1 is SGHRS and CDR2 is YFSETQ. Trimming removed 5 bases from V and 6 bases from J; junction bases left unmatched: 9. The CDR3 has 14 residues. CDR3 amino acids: CASRITEGADTQYF. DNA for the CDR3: TGCGCCAGCAGAATTACAGAGGGGGCGGATACGCAGTATTTT. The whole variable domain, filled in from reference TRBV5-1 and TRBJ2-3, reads KAGVTQTPRYLIKTRGQQVTLSCSPISGHRSVSWYQQTPGQGLQFLFEYFSETQRNKGNFPGRFSGRQFSNSRSEMNVSTLELGDSALYLCASRITEGADTQYFGPGTRLTVL.

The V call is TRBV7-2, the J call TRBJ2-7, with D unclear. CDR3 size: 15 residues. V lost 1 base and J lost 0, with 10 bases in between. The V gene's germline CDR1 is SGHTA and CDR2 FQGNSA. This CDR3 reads CASSLVSRSSYEQYF. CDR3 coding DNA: TGTGCCAGCAGCTTAGTGAGCAGGAGCTCCTACGAGCAGTACTTC. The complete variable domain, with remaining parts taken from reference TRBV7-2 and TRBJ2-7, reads GAGVSQSPSNKVTEKGKDVELRCDPISGHTALYWYRQSLGQGLEFLIYFQGNSAPDKSGLPSDRFSAERTGGSVSTLTIQRTQQEDSAVYLCASSLVSRSSYEQYFGPGTRLTVT.

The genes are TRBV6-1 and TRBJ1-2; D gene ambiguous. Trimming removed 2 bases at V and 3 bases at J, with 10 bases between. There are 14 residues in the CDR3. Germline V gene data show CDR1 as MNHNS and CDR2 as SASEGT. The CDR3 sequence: CASSEIPEDYGYTF. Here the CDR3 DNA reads TGTGCCAGCAGTGAAATACCAGAGGACTATGGCTACACCTTC.

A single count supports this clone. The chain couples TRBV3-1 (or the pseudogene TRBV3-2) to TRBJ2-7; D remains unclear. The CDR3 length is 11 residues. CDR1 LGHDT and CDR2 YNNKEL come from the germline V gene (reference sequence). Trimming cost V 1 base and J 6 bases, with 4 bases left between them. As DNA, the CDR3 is TGTGCCAGCAGCCAAGCCACCGAGCAGTACTTC. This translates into CASSQATEQYF.

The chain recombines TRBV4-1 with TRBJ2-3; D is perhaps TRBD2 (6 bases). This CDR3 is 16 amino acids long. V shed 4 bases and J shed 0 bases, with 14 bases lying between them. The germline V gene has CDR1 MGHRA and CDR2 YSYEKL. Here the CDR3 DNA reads TGCGCCAGCAGCCTAGGCGTTGCGGGAAGCACAGATACGCAGTATTTT. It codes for CASSLGVAGSTDTQYF.